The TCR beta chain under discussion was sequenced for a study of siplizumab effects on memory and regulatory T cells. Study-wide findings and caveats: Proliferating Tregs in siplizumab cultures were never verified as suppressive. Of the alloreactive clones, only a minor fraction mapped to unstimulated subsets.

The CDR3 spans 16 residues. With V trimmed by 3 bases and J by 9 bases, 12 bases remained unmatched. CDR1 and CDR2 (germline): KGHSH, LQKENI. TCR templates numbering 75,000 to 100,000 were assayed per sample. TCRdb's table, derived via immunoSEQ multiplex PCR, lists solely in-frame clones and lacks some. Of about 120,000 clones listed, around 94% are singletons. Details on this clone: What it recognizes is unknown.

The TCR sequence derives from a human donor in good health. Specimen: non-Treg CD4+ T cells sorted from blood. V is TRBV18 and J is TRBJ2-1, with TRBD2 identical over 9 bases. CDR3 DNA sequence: TGTGCCAGCTCACCCCCCGGGGCGGGGGGGCTGGGTGAGCAGTTCTTC. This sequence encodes CASSPPGAGGLGEQFF. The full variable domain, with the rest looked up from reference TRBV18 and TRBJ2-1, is NAGVMQNPRHLVRRRGQEARLRCSPMKGHSHVYWYRQLPEEGLKFMVYLQKENIIDESGMPKERFSAEFPKEGPSILRIQQVVRGDSAAYFCASSPPGAGGLGEQFFGPGTRLTVL.